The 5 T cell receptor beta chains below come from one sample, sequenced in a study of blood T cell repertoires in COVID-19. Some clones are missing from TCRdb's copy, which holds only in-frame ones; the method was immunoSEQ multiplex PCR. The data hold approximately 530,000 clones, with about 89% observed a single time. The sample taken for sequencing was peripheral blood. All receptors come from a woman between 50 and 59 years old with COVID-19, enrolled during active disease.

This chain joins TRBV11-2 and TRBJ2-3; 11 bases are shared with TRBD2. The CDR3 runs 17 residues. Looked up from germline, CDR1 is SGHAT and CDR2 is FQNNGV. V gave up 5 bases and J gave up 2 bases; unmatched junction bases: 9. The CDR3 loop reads CASSGTGLAGLTDTQYF. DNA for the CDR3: TGTGCCAGCAGCGGGACCGGACTAGCGGGCCTCACAGATACGCAGTATTTT.

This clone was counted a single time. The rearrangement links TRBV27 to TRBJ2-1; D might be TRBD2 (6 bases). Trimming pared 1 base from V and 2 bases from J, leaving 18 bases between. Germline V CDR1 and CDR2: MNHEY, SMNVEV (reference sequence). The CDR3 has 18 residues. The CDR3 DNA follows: TGTGCCAGCAGTTTATTGGGGAGTAGCGGCTACGCCTACAATGAGCAGTTCTTC. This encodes CASSLLGSSGYAYNEQFF.

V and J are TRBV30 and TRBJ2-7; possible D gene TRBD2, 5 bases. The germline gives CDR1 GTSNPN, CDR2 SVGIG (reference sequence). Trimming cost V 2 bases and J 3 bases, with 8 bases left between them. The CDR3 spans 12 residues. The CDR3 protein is CAWSLDFYEQYF. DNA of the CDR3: TGTGCCTGGAGTCTGGACTTCTACGAGCAGTACTTC.

The CDR3 DNA reads as TGCGCCAGCAGTGCGGAGACAGACACTGAAGCTTTCTTT. It encodes CASSAETDTEAFF. The chain joins TRBV10-1 to TRBJ1-1, with D possibly TRBD1 on 5 matching bases. CDR1 is WNHNN and CDR2 is SYGVQD in the germline V gene (reference sequence). The CDR3 length is 13 residues. Trimming stripped 4 bases from V and 3 bases from J, with 9 bases between.

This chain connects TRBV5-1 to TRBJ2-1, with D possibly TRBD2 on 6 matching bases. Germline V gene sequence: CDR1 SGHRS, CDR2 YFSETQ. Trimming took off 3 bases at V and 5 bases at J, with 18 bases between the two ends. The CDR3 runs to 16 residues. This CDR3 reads CASSSARDLGDNEQFF. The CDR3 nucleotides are TGCGCCAGCAGCTCTGCAAGGGACTTGGGAGACAATGAGCAGTTCTTC.